This record concerns one TCR beta chain sequence. Its antigen is not identified. A much larger clone sits a single nucleotide away, making a read error possible. Germline assignment: CDR1 SNHLY and CDR2 FYNNEI. Losses at the gene ends were 6 bases for V and 3 bases for J; bases not matched to a gene: 4. The CDR3 extends over 13 amino acids. The sample belongs to a study of early T cells in non-severe SARS-CoV-2 infection. Study overall: Sequencing used unsorted whole-blood bulk RNA, so chains lack pairing.

As part of library construction, unique molecular identifiers were attached to individual cDNA molecules. Via MiXCR, TCRdb re-called the 5' RACE reads, giving one row per CDR3 protein. The data contain approximately 110,000 distinct CDR3 sequences, approximately 15% of them seen just once; the ten biggest clones take up roughly 22%. Findings and caveats of the study: Matching with VDJdb favored anti-spike CD8 responses (missing private and CD4 specificities).

V and J are TRBV2 and TRBJ1-1, with 7 bases aligning to TRBD1. The sequenced material came from whole blood. This receptor was identified in an adult who was a healthcare worker with PCR-confirmed SARS-CoV-2 infection or an uninfected control (not recorded which). For the CDR3, the DNA is TGTGCCAGCAGGTACGACAGGGACACTGAAGCTTTCTTT. Its translation is CASRYDRDTEAFF. The full variable domain, with the rest looked up from reference TRBV2 and TRBJ1-1, is EPEVTQTPSHQVTQMGQEVILRCVPISNHLYFYWYRQILGQKVEFLVSFYNNEISEKSEIFDDQFSVERPDGSNFTLKIRSTKLEDSAMYFCASRYDRDTEAFFGQGTRLTVV.